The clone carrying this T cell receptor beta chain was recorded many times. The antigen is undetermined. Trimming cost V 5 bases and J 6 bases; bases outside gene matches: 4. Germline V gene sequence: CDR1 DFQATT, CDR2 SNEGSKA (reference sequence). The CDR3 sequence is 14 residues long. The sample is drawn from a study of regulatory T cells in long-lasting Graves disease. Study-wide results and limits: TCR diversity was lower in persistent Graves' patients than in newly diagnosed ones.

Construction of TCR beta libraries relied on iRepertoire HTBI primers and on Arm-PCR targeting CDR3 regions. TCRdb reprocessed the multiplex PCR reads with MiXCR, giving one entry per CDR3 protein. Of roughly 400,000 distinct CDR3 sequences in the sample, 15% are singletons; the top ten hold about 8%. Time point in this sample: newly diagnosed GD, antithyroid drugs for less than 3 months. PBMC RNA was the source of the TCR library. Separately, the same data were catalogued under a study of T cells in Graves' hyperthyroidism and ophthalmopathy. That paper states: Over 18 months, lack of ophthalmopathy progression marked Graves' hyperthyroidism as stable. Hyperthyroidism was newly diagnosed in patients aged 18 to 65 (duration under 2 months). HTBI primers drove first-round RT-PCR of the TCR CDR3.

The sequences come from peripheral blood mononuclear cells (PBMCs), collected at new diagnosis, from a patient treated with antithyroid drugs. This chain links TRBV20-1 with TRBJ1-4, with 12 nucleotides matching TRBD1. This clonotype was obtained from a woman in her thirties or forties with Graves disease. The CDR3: CSAQRDRGHEKLFF. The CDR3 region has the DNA TGCAGTGCTCAACGGGACAGGGGGCATGAAAAACTGTTTTTT.